The entry below gives a single T cell receptor beta chain sequence along with its context. Its antigen is currently unknown. Time point specified: week 11, during vaccination. With topical imiquimod, each dose of the vaccine consisted of 300 ug of mutant IDH1 20-mer peptide. This record comes from a study of a mutant IDH1 vaccine in newly diagnosed glioma. V dropped 7 bases and J dropped 4; count of bases not matched to a gene: 12. In germline, CDR1 is SGHTA, CDR2 FQGNSA. The CDR3 sequence is 16 residues long. Generated by immunoSEQ multiplex PCR, the TCRdb table keeps only in-frame clones and is missing some. The sample lists tens of thousands of clones, roughly 80% seen once, with 5.9% in the top ten.

The source material was PBMCs, sampled from a glioma patient whose treatment included an IDH1 peptide vaccine. The chain combines TRBV7-2 with TRBJ2-1; 8 bases align to TRBD2. The source is a man aged 45-65 years with glioma. This chain's CDR3 is CASKPVAGQYYNEQFF. The DNA of the CDR3 is TGTGCCAGCAAACCGGTAGCGGGACAATATTACAATGAGCAGTTCTTC.